The present entry profiles one T cell receptor beta chain with its context. Its antigen is not yet known. Base qualities were left out, and no much larger clone turns up one base away. This record comes from a study of a mutant IDH1 vaccine in newly diagnosed glioma (dated by TCRdb to the early 2020s). For the study in its entirety: In the chemotherapy-containing groups, vaccination started alongside temozolomide cycles, whereas in patients who had radiotherapy alone it started 4-6 weeks after radiotherapy. Of the 30 to 35 treated patients, around 60% were male and approximately 40% were female, and a mean age of approximately 40 years was recorded. Before enrollment, most patients had been given radiochemotherapy with temozolomide as standard therapy, while the rest had received either radiotherapy alone or temozolomide alone. Visit V12 was the week-35 safety follow-up and visit V13 was the week-47 end of study. Peripheral blood was drawn at six visits: V03 (baseline), V05, V07, V10, V12 and V13. Longitudinal TCRB deep sequencing was done for some 26 treated patients, wherever samples were available for exploratory analyses. On the study overall, not on this receptor specifically: Pseudoprogression seemed to be unrelated to changes in the top peripheral T cell clonotypes found by TCRB sequencing. The authors stated that sample limitations prevented analyses of patient blood samples from being reproduced. Selection of PBMC samples for TCRB deep sequencing was based on availability. Vaccine-induced immune responses across multiple MHC alleles were detected in over 85% of patients.

Libraries were built with the immunoSEQ multiplex PCR assay. Following the manufacturer's protocol, the hsTCRB Kit was used to amplify rearranged TCR beta chain sequences. Sequencing of TCRB libraries was carried out on an Illumina MiSeq. As for the original processing: Demultiplexing, trimming and gene mapping were performed with the kit vendor's proprietary platform. TCRdb's version of the immuneACCESS table is confined to in-frame rearrangements and falls short of the full clone set. An unresolved V gene accounts for under half of the shortfall where checked; the remainder is of unknown origin. V and J calls and clone size follow that table, whereas D and trimming were derived from the DNA. This sample comprises approximately 100,000 clones, around 92% of them detected only once. The ten largest account for approximately 0.8% of the sample. Sample time point, as interpreted from the label and publication: week 47, end of study. Every vaccine dose consisted of 300 ug of a 20-mer mutant IDH1 peptide in Montanide, administered subcutaneously together with topical imiquimod. Patients received eight vaccinations in weeks 1, 3, 5, 7, 11, 15, 19 and 23, corresponding to visits V03 through V10. Newly diagnosed WHO grade 3 or 4 IDH1-mutant astrocytomas showing loss of nuclear ATRX were present in the donors. The samples were drawn from NOA16, a multicentre, single-arm, open-label phase I trial in Germany that tested a mutant IDH1 peptide vaccine in humans for the first time. The DNeasy Blood and Tissue Kit was used to extract genomic DNA from EDTA blood for TCRB sequencing.

Unmatched junction bases come to 8, with V trimmed by 5 bases and J by 7 bases. From its cysteine to its phenylalanine, the CDR3 spans 15 amino acids. The entry retains the CDR3 DNA only, 45 bases that are in frame from base 1. According to the germline V gene, CDR1 reads SGHTA and CDR2 reads FQGNSA. The sample here was PBMCs, taken from a glioma patient whose treatment included an IDH1 peptide vaccine. The sequence joins TRBV7-2 to TRBJ1-6; TRBD1 aligns with 7 central bases. This clonotype was sampled from a woman aged 45-65 years with glioma. The CDR3 region: CASSRARDRNSPLHF. The DNA is as follows: TGTGCCAGCAGCCGCGCCCGGGACAGAAATTCACCCCTCCACTTT.